This T cell receptor beta chain was profiled in a study of blood T cell repertoires in COVID-19. As for the study in general: There were acute and convalescent COVID-19 samples, and they came from the United States, Italy and Spain. PBMCs, B-cell-depleted T cells, or T cells provided the cDNA or gDNA that made up the material.

As processed by the authors: Counts of nucleated cells, estimated from reference gene primer amplification, were obtained. Produced via immunoSEQ multiplex PCR; TCRdb's table is partial and in-frame only. That table is the source of V, J and clone size, and D and trimming were worked out from the DNA. The data hold some 370,000 clones, with roughly 89% observed a single time. V was pared by 4 bases and J by 3 bases, with 5 bases of the junction left unmatched. Per the germline V gene, CDR1 is SGHNT and CDR2 is YYREEE (reference sequence). This CDR3 is 14 amino acids long. This clonotype was obtained from a man between 18 and 29 years old with active or convalescent COVID-19. Sequenced: peripheral blood. J is TRBJ1-1 and V is TRBV5-4; TRBD1 matches at 8 bases. CDR3 protein: CASSRRGRDTEAFF. CDR3 DNA sequence: TGTGCCAGCAGCCGCAGGGGGCGAGACACTGAAGCTTTCTTT.